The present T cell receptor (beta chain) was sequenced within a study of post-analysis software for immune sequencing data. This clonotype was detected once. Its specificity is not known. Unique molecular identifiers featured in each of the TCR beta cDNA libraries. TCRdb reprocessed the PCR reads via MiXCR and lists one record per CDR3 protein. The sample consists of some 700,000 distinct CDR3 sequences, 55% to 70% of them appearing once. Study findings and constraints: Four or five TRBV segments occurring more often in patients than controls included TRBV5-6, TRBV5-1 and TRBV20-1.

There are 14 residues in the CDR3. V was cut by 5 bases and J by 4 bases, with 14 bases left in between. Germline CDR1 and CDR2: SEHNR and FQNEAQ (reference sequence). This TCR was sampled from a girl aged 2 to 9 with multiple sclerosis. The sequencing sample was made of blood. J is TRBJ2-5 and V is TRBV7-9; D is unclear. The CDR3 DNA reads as TGTGCCAGCAGCCCAAGGGCGGAGAGAGAGACCCAGTACTTC. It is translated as CASSPRAERETQYF.